Listed below are T cell receptor beta chains from one sample, sequenced in a study of spatial heterogeneity in lung cancer. Each CDR3 protein gets one entry after TCRdb re-called the 5' RACE reads with MiXCR. Here the sample spans 9,500 to 11,000 distinct CDR3 sequences, about 24% being singletons. Sequences were derived from PBMCs, sampled at surgery. The receptors stem from a female donor with early-stage non-small cell lung cancer. Both conserved end residues are part of each CDR3. The order of the fields is J gene, CDR3 length, V gene, clone size, D gene, CDR3 protein, CDR3 DNA. The D gene is left open where the match is weak. Where a row states a size, it is once, few, many or the class of an expanded clone; other rows omit it.

>TRBJ2-3|13|TRBV19|many|.
CASSIQYTDTQYF
TGTGCCAGTAGTATTCAGTATACAGATACGCAGTATTTT
>TRBJ1-2|13|TRBV12-3/TRBV12-4|.|.
CASSLDRRYGYTF
TGTGCCAGCAGTTTAGACAGGCGCTATGGCTACACCTTC
>TRBJ2-2|15|TRBV19|few|.
CASITAKANTGELFF
TGTGCCAGTATTACAGCCAAAGCGAACACCGGGGAGCTGTTTTTT
>TRBJ1-1|16|TRBV19|medium-sized|.
CASSSPLEGRGNEAFF
TGTGCCAGTAGTAGTCCGCTTGAAGGCAGGGGCAACGAAGCTTTCTTT
>TRBJ2-7|16|TRBV29-1|many|.
CSVEVFDGGSIYEQYF
TGCAGCGTTGAAGTTTTCGATGGAGGCAGCATCTACGAGCAGTACTTC
>TRBJ2-5|13|TRBV6-2/TRBV6-3|.|TRBD2
CASTLAGVETQYF
TGTGCCAGCACTCTAGCGGGAGTTGAGACCCAGTACTTC
>TRBJ2-3|13|TRBV4-2|few|.
CASSQANTDTQYF
TGTGCCAGCAGCCAAGCCAACACAGATACGCAGTATTTT
>TRBJ1-4|14|TRBV5-1|many|.
CASSLETASEKLFF
TGCGCCAGCAGCTTGGAAACGGCCAGTGAAAAACTGTTTTTT
>TRBJ2-3|14|TRBV28|.|.
CASSLSGSTDTQYF
TGTGCCAGCAGTTTAAGCGGTAGCACAGATACGCAGTATTTT
>TRBJ1-5|14|TRBV6-6|.|.
CASSYSVSNQPQHF
TGTGCCAGCAGTTACTCCGTTAGCAATCAGCCCCAGCATTTT
>TRBJ1-2|15|TRBV9|medium-sized|TRBD1
CASSYNRHRGYGYTF
TGTGCCAGCAGCTACAACAGACACAGGGGGTATGGCTACACCTTC
>TRBJ1-1|13|TRBV28|.|.
CASVGVLNTEAFF
TGTGCCAGCGTTGGGGTCCTGAACACTGAAGCTTTCTTT
>TRBJ1-5|16|TRBV19|.|.
CASSIGVQGRSQPQHF
TGTGCCAGTAGTATAGGGGTACAGGGTAGATCCCAGCCCCAGCATTTT
>TRBJ2-5|13|TRBV27|few|.
CASSRGGLKTQYF
TGTGCCAGCAGTAGAGGGGGGTTGAAGACCCAGTACTTC
>TRBJ1-2|12|TRBV29-1|.|.
CSGLNGAAGYTF
TGCAGCGGCCTGAATGGGGCCGCTGGCTACACCTTC
>TRBJ2-2|16|TRBV7-8|once|.
CASSSGRLLSTGELFF
TGTGCCAGCAGCTCCGGCCGACTCTTATCTACCGGGGAGCTGTTTTTT
>TRBJ2-7|15|TRBV20-1|many|TRBD2
CSAREGREVSYEQYF
TGCAGTGCTCGAGAGGGGAGGGAGGTCTCCTACGAGCAGTACTTC
>TRBJ2-3|16|TRBV6-2/TRBV6-3|.|TRBD2
CASRETLAGDTDTQYF
TGTGCCAGCAGAGAGACTTTAGCGGGGGACACAGATACGCAGTATTTT
>TRBJ2-6|18|TRBV4-1|.|TRBD1
CASRHLGTGGAGANVLTF
TGCGCCAGCAGGCACCTAGGCACAGGGGGCGCTGGGGCCAACGTCCTGACTTTC
>TRBJ2-1|14|TRBV5-1|.|TRBD2
CASSVGLAGGPRFF
TGCGCCAGCAGCGTCGGACTAGCGGGAGGCCCTCGGTTCTTC
>TRBJ2-3|16|TRBV6-1|.|TRBD2
CASSDVTSGSADTQYF
TGTGCCAGCAGTGACGTGACTAGCGGGAGCGCAGATACGCAGTATTTT
>TRBJ1-4|17|TRBV3-1|few|.
CASSQTERKATNEKLFF
TGTGCCAGCAGCCAAACCGAACGGAAGGCAACTAATGAAAAACTGTTTTTT
>TRBJ2-1|13|TRBV5-8|many|.
CASSLAPEGEQFF
TGTGCCAGCAGCTTGGCCCCTGAGGGTGAGCAGTTCTTC
>TRBJ2-7|13|TRBV7-6|many|.
CASRPRDSYEQYF
TGTGCCAGCAGACCAAGGGACTCCTACGAGCAGTACTTC
>TRBJ2-5|11|TRBV12-3/TRBV12-4|few|.
CASSFMETQYF
TGTGCCAGCAGTTTTATGGAGACCCAGTACTTC
>TRBJ2-7|13|TRBV20-1|few|.
CSALRTGVKEQYF
TGCAGTGCCCTAAGGACGGGAGTCAAGGAGCAGTACTTC
>TRBJ1-1|15|TRBV5-1|many|.
CASSPWGGGDTEAFF
TGCGCCAGCAGCCCCTGGGGGGGCGGGGACACTGAAGCTTTCTTT
>TRBJ1-1|17|TRBV20-1|few|.
CSAKLTGTKFMNTEAFF
TGCAGTGCTAAACTCACCGGGACCAAATTCATGAACACTGAAGCTTTCTTT
>TRBJ2-3|17|TRBV15|medium-sized|TRBD2
CATSRDTSGRYTDTQYF
TGTGCCACCAGCAGAGATACAAGCGGGAGGTACACAGATACGCAGTATTTT
>TRBJ1-6|19|TRBV4-1|.|TRBD1
CASSQDPGTGPLGRSPLHF
TGCGCCAGCAGCCAAGATCCTGGGACAGGCCCCTTAGGAAGGTCACCCCTCCACTTT
>TRBJ2-7|16|TRBV4-3|few|.
CASSQEFTGTSYEQYF
TGCGCCAGCAGCCAAGAATTTACCGGGACCTCCTACGAGCAGTACTTC
>TRBJ2-7|13|TRBV20-1|.|TRBD1
CSVPFITGDEQYF
TGCAGTGTTCCCTTTATTACAGGGGACGAGCAGTACTTC
>TRBJ2-5|14|TRBV5-4|many|TRBD2
CASSLGLQRETQYF
TGTGCCAGCAGCCTGGGACTACAGAGAGAGACCCAGTACTTC
>TRBJ1-4|14|TRBV11-3|.|.
CASSLDNFGEKLFF
TGTGCCAGCAGCTTAGATAATTTCGGTGAAAAACTGTTTTTT
>TRBJ2-1|13|TRBV5-5|few|TRBD1
CASSPGTDNEQFF
TGTGCCAGCAGCCCGGGGACAGACAATGAGCAGTTCTTC
>TRBJ2-7|13|TRBV10-1|.|.
CASSEGRSYEQYF
TGCGCCAGCAGTGAAGGCAGATCCTACGAGCAGTACTTC